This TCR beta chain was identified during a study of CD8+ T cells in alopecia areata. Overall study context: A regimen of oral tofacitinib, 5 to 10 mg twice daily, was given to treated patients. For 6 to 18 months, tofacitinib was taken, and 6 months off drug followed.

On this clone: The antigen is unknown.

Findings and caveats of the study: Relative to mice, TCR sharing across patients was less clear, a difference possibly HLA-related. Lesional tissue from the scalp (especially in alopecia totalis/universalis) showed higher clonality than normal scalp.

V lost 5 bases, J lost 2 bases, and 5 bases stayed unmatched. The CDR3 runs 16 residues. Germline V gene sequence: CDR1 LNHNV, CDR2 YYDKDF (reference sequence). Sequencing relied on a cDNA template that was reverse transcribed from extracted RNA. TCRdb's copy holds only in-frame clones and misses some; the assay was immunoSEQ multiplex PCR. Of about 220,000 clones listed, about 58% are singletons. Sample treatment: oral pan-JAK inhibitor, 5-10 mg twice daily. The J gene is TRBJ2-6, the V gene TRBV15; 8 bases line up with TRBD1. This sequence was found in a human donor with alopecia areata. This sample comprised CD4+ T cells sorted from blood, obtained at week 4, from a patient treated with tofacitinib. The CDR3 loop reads CATSPRTGTGANVLTF. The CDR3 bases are TGTGCCACCAGCCCCAGGACAGGGACTGGGGCCAACGTCCTGACTTTC.